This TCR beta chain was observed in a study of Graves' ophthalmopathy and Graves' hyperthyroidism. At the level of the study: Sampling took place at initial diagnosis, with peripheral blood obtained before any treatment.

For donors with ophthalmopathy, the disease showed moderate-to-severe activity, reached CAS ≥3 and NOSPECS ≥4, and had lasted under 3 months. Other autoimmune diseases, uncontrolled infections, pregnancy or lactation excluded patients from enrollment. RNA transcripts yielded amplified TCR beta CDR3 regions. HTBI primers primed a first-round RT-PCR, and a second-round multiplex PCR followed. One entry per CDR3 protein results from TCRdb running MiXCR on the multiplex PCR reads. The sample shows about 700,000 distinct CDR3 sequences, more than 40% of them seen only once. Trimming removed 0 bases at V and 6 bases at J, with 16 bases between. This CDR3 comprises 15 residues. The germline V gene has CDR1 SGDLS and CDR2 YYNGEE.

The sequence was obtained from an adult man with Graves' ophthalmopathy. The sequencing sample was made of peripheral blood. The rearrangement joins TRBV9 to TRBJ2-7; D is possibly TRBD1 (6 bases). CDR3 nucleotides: TGTGCCAGCAGCGTAGGGGGGCTCAGTGGGGTCGAGCAGTACTTC. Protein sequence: CASSVGGLSGVEQYF.